This passage covers 8 T cell receptor beta chains from one sample sequenced in a study of cytomegalovirus exposure and HLA in healthy donors. Both 60 Vbeta primers and 13 Jbeta primers went into the PCR. TCRdb's table, derived via immunoSEQ multiplex PCR, lists solely in-frame clones and lacks some. Here the sample spans some 170,000 clones, about 80% being singletons. What was sequenced was PBMCs. The receptors derive from a man between 35 and 55 years old in good health and CMV-seropositive.

The rearrangement uses TRBV7-9 and TRBJ2-7; D ambiguous. The CDR3 has 13 amino acids. V was cut by 3 bases and J by 2 bases, with 8 bases left in between. Germline values: CDR1 SEHNR, CDR2 FQNEAQ (reference sequence). The CDR3, as DNA: TGTGCCAGCAGCTTCGCCGGAGCCTACGAGCAGTACTTC. It is translated as CASSFAGAYEQYF.

The chain recombines TRBV18 with TRBJ1-1, with D perhaps TRBD1 (6 bases). Trimming removed 3 bases from V and 3 bases from J, with 14 bases in between. Per germline, CDR1 KGHSH and CDR2 LQKENI. The CDR3 has 15 residues. In DNA, the CDR3 is TGTGCCAGCTCACCGACAGGCCCCGGGGACACTGAAGCTTTCTTT. It specifies CASSPTGPGDTEAFF.

The CDR3 region is CASSSRTDGYTF. The CDR3 DNA sequence: TGTGCCAGCAGCTCGAGAACCGATGGCTACACCTTC. This rearrangement joins TRBV7-8 to TRBJ1-2, with D hard to call. Germline CDR1 is SGHVS and CDR2 is FQNEAQ. The V and J ends lost 4 bases and 6 bases respectively, with 9 bases between them. CDR3 size: 12 residues. The whole variable domain, remainder taken from reference TRBV7-8 and TRBJ1-2, is GAGVSQSPRYKVAKRGQDVALRCDPISGHVSLFWYQQALGQGPEFLTYFQNEAQLDKSGLPSDRFFAERPEGSVSTLKIQRTQQEDSAVYLCASSSRTDGYTFGSGTRLTVV.

The chain uses TRBV5-6 and TRBJ1-1, with TRBD1 matching 9 bases. Trimming cost V 4 bases and J 4 bases; bases outside gene matches: 8. CDR3 size: 15 residues. Germline V gene lookup returns CDR1 SGHDT and CDR2 YYEEEE. The DNA of the CDR3 is TGTGCCAGCAGCAGGGGACAGGGAGGTCTCACTGAAGCTTTCTTT. This codes for CASSRGQGGLTEAFF.

The rearrangement uses TRBV5-1 and TRBJ1-3; D uncertain. The CDR3 covers 15 residues. The V and J ends lost 3 bases and 4 bases respectively, with 14 bases between them. Germline lookup yields CDR1 SGHRS and CDR2 YFSETQ. DNA for the CDR3: TGCGCCAGCAGCTGGGGAGGGATGAGAGGAAACACCATATATTTT. Translating gives CASSWGGMRGNTIYF.

This clone has a handful of counts. The sample holds other DNA sequences that translate to the same CDR3. The chain joins TRBV5-1 to TRBJ2-5, with 15 bases matching TRBD2. V was pared by 4 bases and J by 5 bases, with 3 bases of the junction left unmatched. The CDR3 length is 15 residues. Germline CDR1 reads SGHRS; CDR2 reads YFSETQ. CDR3 amino acids: CASSLGLAGGETQYF. The DNA of the CDR3 is TGCGCCAGCAGCCTAGGACTAGCGGGAGGGGAGACCCAGTACTTC.

The chain recombines TRBV5-1 with TRBJ1-2; maybe TRBD1 (6 bases). CDR3 size: 13 residues. Per the germline V gene, CDR1 is SGHRS and CDR2 is YFSETQ. The ends were cut back, 0 bases at V and 6 bases at J, with 9 bases in the middle. Written as DNA, the CDR3 is TGCGCCAGCAGCTTGGCAGGGGTTGATGGCTACACCTTC. Residues: CASSLAGVDGYTF.

V and J are TRBV11-2 and TRBJ2-7; unclear D gene. The CDR3 spans 15 residues. The germline V and J ends were trimmed by 1 base and 2 bases, with 12 bases remaining between them. Per germline, CDR1 SGHAT and CDR2 FQNNGV. CDR3 loop: CASSLASGFPYEQYF. CDR3 coding DNA: TGTGCCAGCAGCTTAGCGTCGGGTTTCCCCTACGAGCAGTACTTC.